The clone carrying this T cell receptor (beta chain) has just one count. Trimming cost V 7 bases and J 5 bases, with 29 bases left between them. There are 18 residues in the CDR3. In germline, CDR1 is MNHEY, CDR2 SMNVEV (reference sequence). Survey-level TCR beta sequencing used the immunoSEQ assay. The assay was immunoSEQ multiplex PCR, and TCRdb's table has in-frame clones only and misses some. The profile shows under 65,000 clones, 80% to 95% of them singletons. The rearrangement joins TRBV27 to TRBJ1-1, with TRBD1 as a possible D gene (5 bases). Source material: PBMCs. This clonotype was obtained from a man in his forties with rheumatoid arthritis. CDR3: CASTLNPPTTAKRTEAFF. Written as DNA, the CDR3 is TGTGCCAGCACCCTAAACCCCCCGACGACAGCCAAGAGGACTGAAGCTTTCTTT.